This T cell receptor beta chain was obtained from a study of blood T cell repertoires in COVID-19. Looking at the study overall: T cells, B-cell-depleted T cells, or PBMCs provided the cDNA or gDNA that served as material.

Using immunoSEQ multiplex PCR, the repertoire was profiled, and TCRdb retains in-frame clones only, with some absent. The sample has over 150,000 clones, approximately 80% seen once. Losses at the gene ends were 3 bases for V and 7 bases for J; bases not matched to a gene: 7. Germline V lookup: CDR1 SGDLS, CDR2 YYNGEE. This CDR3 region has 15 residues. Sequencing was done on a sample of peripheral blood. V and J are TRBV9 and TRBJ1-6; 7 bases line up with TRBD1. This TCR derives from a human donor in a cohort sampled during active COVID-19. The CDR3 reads CASSGQGLGNSPLHF. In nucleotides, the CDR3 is TGTGCCAGCAGCGGACAGGGTTTGGGGAATTCACCCCTCCACTTT.